These 32 T cell receptor beta chains came from one sample sequenced in a study of T cell responses to AZD1222 COVID-19 vaccine. Measured with immunoSEQ multiplex PCR; TCRdb has only the in-frame clones, and not every one. The data hold some 140,000 clones, with roughly nine tenths observed a single time. The material sequenced was peripheral blood, taken on day 0 of AZD1222 vaccination. Source of these receptors: an adult in good health.

The rearrangement links TRBV7-6 to TRBJ1-2, with D hard to call. Germline CDR1 is SGHVS and CDR2 is FNYEAQ. V lost 5 bases and J lost 3, with 19 bases in between. The CDR3 contains 16 residues. Here the CDR3 reads CASSPYTPGGDYGYTF. The DNA of the CDR3 is TGTGCCAGCAGCCCATACACTCCGGGAGGTGACTATGGCTACACCTTC.

The chain carries TRBV2 and TRBJ1-5, with D hard to call. Per germline, CDR1 SNHLY and CDR2 FYNNEI. CDR3 length equals 13 residues. Deletions cut 6 bases from V and 11 bases from J, with 17 bases between. CDR3 coding DNA: TGTGCCAGCAGGACTACTCAGGTAGTATCCCAGCATTTT. It encodes CASRTTQVVSQHF.

CDR3: CASSPGHGNTGELFF. Written as DNA, the CDR3 is TGTGCCAGCAGCCCGGGCCACGGGAACACCGGGGAGCTGTTTTTT. The rearrangement links TRBV4-2 to TRBJ2-2; D is ambiguous. This CDR3 is 15 amino acids long. V lost 4 bases and J lost 1, with 10 bases in between. Germline V CDR1 and CDR2: LGHNA, YNFKEQ.

The rearrangement uses TRBV28 and TRBJ1-5, with a tentative D call TRBD1 (5 bases). Germline CDR1 and CDR2: MDHEN and SYDVKM. CDR3 length equals 15 residues. Trimming removed 7 bases at V and 6 bases at J, with 19 bases between. The chain's CDR3 is CASTLQGGYGQPQHF. The CDR3 coding sequence is TGTGCCAGCACCCTCCAGGGCGGGTATGGTCAGCCCCAGCATTTT.

The gene calls are TRBV7-2 and TRBJ1-6, with TRBD1 matching 8 bases. V trimming: 2 bases; J trimming: 6 bases; junction bases outside the gene matches: 6. The CDR3 runs 16 residues. Germline V gene lookup returns CDR1 SGHTA and CDR2 FQGNSA. CDR3 sequence (DNA): TGTGCCAGCAGCTTAACGACAGGGGCGGGTAATTCACCCCTCCACTTT. Translated, it gives CASSLTTGAGNSPLHF.

V usage is TRBV2 and J usage is TRBJ1-2, with D tentatively TRBD1 (6 bases). Trimming shortened V by 4 bases and J by 5 bases, and 20 bases separated the two germline ends. The CDR3 has 16 amino acids. Germline values: CDR1 SNHLY, CDR2 FYNNEI. The CDR3: CASSAGDTGPRYGYTF. The CDR3 DNA reads TGTGCCAGCAGTGCTGGGGACACCGGACCTCGTTATGGCTACACCTTC. Full variable domain (outside the CDR3, taken from reference TRBV2 and TRBJ1-2): EPEVTQTPSHQVTQMGQEVILRCVPISNHLYFYWYRQILGQKVEFLVSFYNNEISEKSEIFDDQFSVERPDGSNFTLKIRSTKLEDSAMYFCASSAGDTGPRYGYTFGSGTRLTVV.

The CDR3 reads CASSLRGQGGTEAFF. The CDR3 DNA follows: TGCGCCAGCAGCTTAAGAGGACAGGGGGGCACTGAAGCTTTCTTT. V usage is TRBV5-1 and J usage is TRBJ1-1; 10 bases fit TRBD1. With 2 bases clipped from V and 4 bases from J, the junction kept 5 bases outside the gene matches. Germline assignment: CDR1 SGHRS and CDR2 YFSETQ. CDR3 length: 15 residues.

The rearrangement links TRBV20-1 to TRBJ2-2; 11 nucleotides align to TRBD2. CDR3 length: 18 amino acids. In germline, CDR1 is DFQATT, CDR2 SNEGSKA (reference sequence). The V segment lost 3 bases and the J segment 1 base; nucleotides outside the gene matches: 10. The CDR3 DNA reads as TGCAGTGCTAGTCGGGTACTAGCGGGGGCCCTGAACACCGGGGAGCTGTTTTTT. This gives the protein CSASRVLAGALNTGELFF.

This sequence joins TRBV7-2 and TRBJ2-3; 13 positions match TRBD2. This CDR3 spans 14 amino acids. V gave up 5 bases and J gave up 9 bases; unmatched junction bases: 5. CDR1 is SGHTA and CDR2 is FQGNSA in the germline V gene. CDR3 protein: CASSQGLAGDTQYF. The DNA of the CDR3 is TGTGCCAGCAGCCAAGGACTAGCGGGGGACACGCAGTATTTT.

This chain connects TRBV20-1 to TRBJ2-3; D remains unclear. V lost 4 bases and J 3 bases, leaving 2 bases between the germline ends. The CDR3 covers 10 residues. Germline-derived CDR1 and CDR2 are DFQATT and SNEGSKA (reference sequence). CDR3 nucleotide sequence: TGCAGTGCTATTACAGATACGCAGTATTTT. It specifies CSAITDTQYF.

The chain employs TRBV6-2 or TRBV6-3 and TRBJ2-4; D tentatively fits TRBD1 or TRBD2 (5 bases each). Trimming removed 6 bases from V and 6 bases from J, with 18 bases in between. This CDR3 contains 15 residues. CDR1 is MNHEY and CDR2 is SVGEGT in the germline V gene. The CDR3: CASSPRGVRRNIQYF. In nucleotides, the CDR3 is TGTGCCAGCAGCCCCCGAGGGGTGAGGAGAAACATTCAGTACTTC.

The V gene is TRBV5-4, the J gene TRBJ2-1; the D gene is possibly TRBD2 (6 bases). The germline CDR1 and CDR2 sequences are SGHNT and YYREEE (reference sequence). This CDR3 is built from 14 residues. V lost 4 bases, J lost 2 bases, and 10 bases lay in between. The CDR3 DNA reads TGTGCCAGCAGCCCAGGAGGGACCTACAATGAGCAGTTCTTC. This gives the protein CASSPGGTYNEQFF.

The gene calls are TRBV3-1 (or the pseudogene TRBV3-2) and TRBJ1-2; D remains unclear. The CDR3 covers 13 residues. The V and J ends lost 1 base and 3 bases respectively, with 6 bases between them. CDR1 and CDR2 from the germline V gene are LGHDT and YNNKEL (reference sequence). The CDR3 spells CASSQVRYYGYTF. The CDR3 bases are TGTGCCAGCAGCCAAGTACGATACTATGGCTACACCTTC.

V gene TRBV18 combines with J gene TRBJ2-3; TRBD2 aligns across 13 bases. J was trimmed by 1 base and V by 6 bases; bases with no gene match: 1. The CDR3 sequence is 15 residues long. Germline V lookup: CDR1 KGHSH, CDR2 LQKENI. CDR3 residues: CASSGTSGGTDTQYF. The DNA of the CDR3 is TGTGCCAGCTCGGGGACTAGCGGGGGCACAGATACGCAGTATTTT.

The genes are TRBV18 and TRBJ2-7; no clear D. Trimming pared 3 bases from V and 5 bases from J, leaving 11 bases between. The CDR3 extends over 13 amino acids. In germline, CDR1 is KGHSH, CDR2 LQKENI. This chain's CDR3 is CASSPGQDHEQYF. CDR3 DNA: TGTGCCAGCTCACCGGGCCAGGACCACGAGCAGTACTTC.

V is TRBV3-1 (or the pseudogene TRBV3-2) and J is TRBJ1-1; D not resolved. Trimming shortened V by 4 bases and J by 3 bases, and 6 bases separated the two germline ends. This CDR3 is 12 amino acids long. The V gene's germline CDR1 is LGHDT and CDR2 YNNKEL (reference sequence). CDR3 nucleotides: TGTGCCAGCAGCCCCCCCCACACTGAAGCTTTCTTT. It yields the protein CASSPPHTEAFF.

This chain joins TRBV3-1 (or the pseudogene TRBV3-2) and TRBJ2-7, with 8 bases matching TRBD1. The J segment lost 2 bases and the V segment lost 5 bases, leaving 5 bases of the junction unmatched. Germline V CDR1 and CDR2: LGHDT, YNNKEL (reference sequence). The CDR3 totals 14 residues. The CDR3 coding sequence is TGTGCCAGCAGCACGGGACAGGTTACCTACGAGCAGTACTTC. It is translated as CASSTGQVTYEQYF.

The V and J genes are TRBV6-5 and TRBJ2-4, with 8 bases fitting TRBD1. CDR1 is MNHEY and CDR2 is SVGAGI in the germline V gene. Trimming took 6 bases from V and 2 from J; bases not matched to a gene: 3. This CDR3 has 14 residues. Written as DNA, the CDR3 is TGTGCCAGCAGCGGACAGGGCACCAAAAACATTCAGTACTTC. Its translation: CASSGQGTKNIQYF.

The chain has TRBV19 and TRBJ1-2; D not certain. This CDR3 comprises 14 residues. Trimming removed 6 bases from V and 4 bases from J, with 15 bases in between. Per germline, CDR1 LNHDA and CDR2 SQIVND (reference sequence). For the CDR3, the DNA is TGTGCCAGTAGGGCTTACGATTACCTCTATGGCTACACCTTC. Its protein is CASRAYDYLYGYTF.

This rearrangement joins TRBV19 to TRBJ2-7; weak D call: TRBD2 (5 bases). Germline-derived CDR1 and CDR2 are LNHDA and SQIVND (reference sequence). The CDR3 totals 12 residues. The V end was cut by 8 bases, the J end by 2 bases, with 10 bases between. The CDR3 sequence: CASEGGAYEQYF. The CDR3, as DNA: TGTGCCAGTGAGGGCGGCGCCTACGAGCAGTACTTC.

The chain has TRBV19 and TRBJ1-1, with TRBD1 identical over 12 bases. CDR3 length: 15 residues. J lost 1 base, V lost 5 bases, and 2 bases had no gene match. The germline CDR1 and CDR2 sequences are LNHDA and SQIVND (reference sequence). DNA for the CDR3: TGTGCCAGTAGTGGGACAGGGGGCGGGAACACTGAAGCTTTCTTT. Amino acids: CASSGTGGGNTEAFF.

The rearrangement joins TRBV4-3 to TRBJ1-4; 8 bases map to TRBD1. The V gene end was trimmed by 1 base and the J gene end by 5 bases; junction bases not matched to a gene: 6. CDR1 is LGHNA and CDR2 is YSLEER in the germline V gene. The CDR3 has 16 amino acids. This chain's CDR3 is CASSQAHRGGNEKLFF. The CDR3, as DNA: TGCGCCAGCAGCCAAGCTCACAGGGGGGGGAATGAAAAACTGTTTTTT.

The chain combines TRBV10-3 with TRBJ2-5; tentatively, D is TRBD1 (6 bases). CDR3 length: 14 amino acids. CDR1 ENHRY and CDR2 SYGVKD come from the germline V gene. V shed 1 base and J shed 4 bases, with 10 bases lying between them. For the CDR3, the DNA is TGTGCCATCAGTGAGTTAGGGGGAGCAGAGACCCAGTACTTC. Amino acids: CAISELGGAETQYF.

V and J are TRBV3-1 (or the pseudogene TRBV3-2) and TRBJ1-4; D might be TRBD1 (5 bases). Per germline, CDR1 LGHDT and CDR2 YNNKEL (reference sequence). CDR3 length: 14 amino acids. Trimming shortened V by 6 bases and J by 6 bases, and 14 bases separated the two germline ends. CDR3 coding DNA: TGTGCCAGCAGTGGGCGGGGGATCCATGAAAAACTGTTTTTT. It encodes CASSGRGIHEKLFF.

The chain is built from TRBV14 and TRBJ2-5, with TRBD1 matching over 7 bases. The germline V gene has CDR1 SGHDN and CDR2 FVKESK. J was trimmed by 9 bases and V by 4 bases; bases with no gene match: 8. The CDR3 has 13 amino acids. The chain's CDR3 is CASSRDLGQAQYF. The CDR3 DNA sequence: TGTGCCAGCAGCCGAGACCTTGGACAGGCCCAGTACTTC.

This chain links TRBV27 with TRBJ2-3; 8 bases agree with TRBD2. Losses at the gene ends were 3 bases for V and 5 bases for J; bases not matched to a gene: 4. Germline V lookup: CDR1 MNHEY, CDR2 SMNVEV (reference sequence). The CDR3 has 14 residues. The DNA for the CDR3 is TGTGCCAGCAGTTTCGGGGGGGCCAGAGATACGCAGTATTTT. Translation: CASSFGGARDTQYF.

V gene TRBV5-4 combines with J gene TRBJ2-5; the D gene is possibly TRBD1 (5 bases). In germline, CDR1 is SGHNT, CDR2 YYREEE (reference sequence). The CDR3 totals 14 residues. The V end lost 0 bases, the J end lost 5 bases, and 11 bases lay between the germline ends. The CDR3 nucleotides read TGTGCCAGCAGCTTGGCGCCAGGGCGGGAGACCCAGTACTTC. It translates to CASSLAPGRETQYF.

The rearrangement links TRBV2 to TRBJ1-2; no definite D call. CDR1 is SNHLY and CDR2 is FYNNEI in the germline V gene. The CDR3 contains 13 residues. The V gene lost 5 bases and the J gene lost 5 bases, with 12 bases spanning the gap. The CDR3 here is CASSQGPSYGYTF. Here the CDR3 DNA reads TGTGCCAGCAGTCAAGGACCCAGTTATGGCTACACCTTC.

The chain uses TRBV27 and TRBJ2-5; no firm D call. V was pared by 2 bases and J by 1 base, with 11 bases between. The CDR3 spans 15 residues. Germline CDR1 is MNHEY and CDR2 is SMNVEV (reference sequence). The CDR3 nucleotides read TGTGCCAGCAGTTTAGCCGGTTGGGGCCAAGAGACCCAGTACTTC. Translating gives CASSLAGWGQETQYF.

The J gene is TRBJ1-3, the V gene TRBV7-9, with 10 bases fitting TRBD1. This CDR3 is 15 amino acids long. The J segment lost 4 bases and the V segment lost 3 bases, leaving 3 bases of the junction unmatched. The V gene's germline CDR1 is SEHNR and CDR2 FQNEAQ (reference sequence). Written as DNA, the CDR3 is TGTGCCAGCAGCTTGACAGGGGGCGCAGGAAACACCATATATTTT. Translating gives CASSLTGGAGNTIYF. The full variable domain, its missing parts supplied by reference TRBV7-9 and TRBJ1-3, is DTGVSQNPRHKITKRGQNVTFRCDPISEHNRLYWYRQTLGQGPEFLTYFQNEAQLEKSRLLSDRFSAERPKGSFSTLEIQRTEQGDSAMYLCASSLTGGAGNTIYFGEGSWLTVV.

This chain uses TRBV18 with TRBJ2-3; 11 nucleotides match TRBD2. J gave up 4 bases and V 2 bases, and 8 bases lay outside the gene matches. The CDR3 has 17 amino acids. The germline CDR1 and CDR2 sequences are KGHSH and LQKENI. The CDR3 here is CASSPSLAGGDSDTQYF. The DNA of the CDR3 is TGTGCCAGCTCACCATCCCTAGCGGGGGGCGATTCAGATACGCAGTATTTT.

The chain links TRBV5-5 to TRBJ1-4; 7 nucleotides agree with TRBD1. The V and J ends lost 2 bases and 0 bases, in that order; junction bases with no gene match: 7. Germline CDR1 SGHKS, CDR2 YYEKEE (reference sequence). The CDR3 runs 17 residues. In nucleotides, the CDR3 is TGTGCCAGCAGCTTAGGGGACAGTACCCCAACTAATGAAAAACTGTTTTTT. Its protein product is CASSLGDSTPTNEKLFF.